Listed below are T cell receptor beta chains from one sample, sequenced in a study of blood T cell repertoires in COVID-19. TCRdb keeps only in-frame clones here, not all; method: immunoSEQ multiplex PCR. The sample lists a few hundred thousand clones, around 83% occurring once. The source material was PBMCs or T cells enriched from blood (not recorded which). The receptors derive from a woman aged 45 to 65 who had recovered from COVID-19. Each CDR3 is given with its conserved first and last residue. The D gene is left open where the match is weak. Clone size, where shown, is once, few, many, or a class for clones that have expanded.

>TRBD1|TRBJ1-5|TRBV7-2|.
CASSSTGVNQPQHF
TGTGCCAGCAGCTCGACAGGGGTCAATCAGCCCCAGCATTTT
>TRBD1|TRBJ1-2|TRBV12-5|.
CASGSDRGWAYTF
TGTGCTAGTGGTTCGGACAGGGGTTGGGCCTACACCTTC
>.|TRBJ1-1|TRBV29-1|.
CSVYGRGDMNAFF
TGCAGCGTTTACGGCAGGGGAGACATGAACGCTTTCTTT
>TRBD1|TRBJ1-1|TRBV12-5|.
CASGLGQGEAFF
TGTGCTAGTGGTTTGGGACAGGGTGAAGCTTTCTTT
>TRBD1|TRBJ1-1|TRBV7-8|.
CASRLDRLNTEAFF
TGTGCCAGCAGGTTGGACAGGCTGAACACTGAAGCTTTCTTT
>.|TRBJ1-6|TRBV19|.
CASGEGTYNSPLHF
TGTGCCAGTGGGGAAGGGACTTATAATTCACCCCTCCACTTT
>.|TRBJ1-2|TRBV7-2|few
CASSFDNSGYTF
TGTGCCAGCAGCTTTGACAACTCTGGCTACACCTTC
>.|TRBJ1-2|TRBV13|.
CASSFLQERYGYTF
TGTGCCAGCAGCTTCTTACAGGAGCGCTATGGCTACACCTTC
>TRBD1|TRBJ1-2|TRBV6-5|.
CASSNRDRSSGGYTF
TGTGCCAGCAGTAACCGGGACAGGTCGTCGGGGGGCTACACCTTC
>.|TRBJ1-3|TRBV7-9|.
CASGAELAGNTIYF
TGTGCCAGCGGCGCGGAGCTCGCTGGAAACACCATATATTTT
>TRBD2|TRBJ2-1|TRBV30|.
CAWSVQSSGRGIF
TGTGCCTGGAGTGTACAGAGTAGCGGGAGGGGGATCTTC
>.|TRBJ2-7|TRBV28|.
CASSPPAGDYEQYF
TGTGCCAGCAGTCCCCCCGCAGGGGACTACGAGCAGTACTTC
>TRBD1|TRBJ2-1|TRBV5-1|.
CASSTSGTGNANEQFF
TGCGCCAGCAGCACCTCCGGGACAGGGAATGCCAATGAGCAGTTCTTC
>TRBD1|TRBJ1-2|TRBV7-2|few
CASSSGQGVLYGYTF
TGTGCCAGCAGCTCAGGACAGGGAGTTCTCTATGGCTACACCTTC
>.|TRBJ2-1|TRBV24-1|once
CATSDAGAGSYNEQFF
TGTGCCACCAGCGACGCGGGGGCTGGTTCCTACAATGAGCAGTTCTTC
>.|TRBJ2-5|TRBV5-1|.
CASSLVLTGAGETQYF
TGCGCCAGCAGCTTGGTCCTTACAGGGGCGGGGGAGACCCAGTACTTC
>.|TRBJ1-5|TRBV3-1/TRBV3-2|.
CASSQTGSRGQPQHF
TGTGCCAGCAGCCAAACGGGGTCACGCGGGCAGCCCCAGCATTTT
>.|TRBJ1-4|TRBV3-1/TRBV3-2|.
CASSPGGTENEKLFF
TGTGCCAGCAGCCCGGGGGGGACGGAGAATGAAAAACTGTTTTTT
>TRBD1|TRBJ1-1|TRBV23-1|once
CASSGQGLNTEAFF
TGCGCCAGCAGTGGACAGGGTTTGAACACTGAAGCTTTCTTT
>.|TRBJ1-1|TRBV6-5|.
CASDKGLNTEAFF
TGTGCCAGCGACAAGGGGTTGAACACTGAAGCTTTCTTT
>.|TRBJ2-6|TRBV29-1|.
CSVPLSRTSSSGANVLTF
TGCAGCGTCCCTTTGTCCCGGACATCCAGCTCTGGGGCCAACGTCCTGACTTTC
>TRBD2|TRBJ2-3|TRBV27|.
CASSLLASGSSADTQYF
TGTGCCAGCAGTTTACTTGCTAGCGGGAGTTCGGCAGATACGCAGTATTTT
>TRBD1|TRBJ2-5|TRBV3-1/TRBV3-2|.
CASRGTGNQETQYF
TGTGCCAGCAGAGGGACAGGGAACCAAGAGACCCAGTACTTC
>.|TRBJ1-6|TRBV18|.
CASSPIAGVGSPLHF
TGTGCCAGCTCACCGATTGCAGGGGTAGGTTCACCCCTCCACTTT
>.|TRBJ2-2|TRBV7-9|.
CASRYQGGTGELFF
TGTGCCAGCAGGTACCAGGGTGGCACCGGGGAGCTGTTTTTT
>TRBD1|TRBJ1-5|TRBV7-2|.
CASSSTSGTENQPQHF
TGTGCCAGCAGCTCCACATCCGGGACAGAAAATCAGCCCCAGCATTTT
>TRBD1|TRBJ1-6|TRBV5-1|few
CASSTGQAESSPLHF
TGCGCCAGCAGCACCGGACAGGCCGAGAGCTCACCCCTCCACTTT
>TRBD2|TRBJ2-7|TRBV11-2|.
CASSLGPPRTSGKYEQYF
TGTGCCAGCAGCTTAGGCCCACCCCGGACTAGCGGGAAATACGAGCAGTACTTC
>.|TRBJ1-2|TRBV6-5|.
CASSMGGSGYGYTF
TGTGCCAGCAGCATGGGGGGGAGTGGCTATGGCTACACCTTC
>TRBD2|TRBJ2-2|TRBV19|.
CASSGGRPNTGELFF
TGTGCCAGTAGTGGCGGGAGACCGAACACCGGGGAGCTGTTTTTT
>.|TRBJ2-7|TRBV4-3|.
CASSQDMQGQYEQYF
TGCGCCAGCAGCCAAGATATGCAGGGTCAGTACGAGCAGTACTTC
>.|TRBJ1-2|TRBV7-2|once
CASSSRTDNYGYTF
TGTGCCAGCAGCTCGCGGACAGATAACTATGGCTACACCTTC
>TRBD1|TRBJ1-1|TRBV5-1|few
CASSSRQGGATEAFF
TGCGCCAGCAGCTCCCGCCAGGGGGGCGCGACTGAAGCTTTCTTT
>.|TRBJ2-2|TRBV2|.
CASNLLGAGELFF
TGTGCCAGCAATCTGCTAGGTGCCGGGGAGCTGTTTTTT
>TRBD1|TRBJ1-6|TRBV27|.
CASSLGGQAPNSPLHF
TGTGCCAGCAGTTTAGGGGGACAGGCCCCGAACTCACCCCTCCACTTT
>.|TRBJ1-6|TRBV7-3|.
CASSLWPDRNSPLHF
TGTGCCAGCAGCTTATGGCCGGACAGAAATTCACCCCTCCACTTT
>.|TRBJ1-5|TRBV4-1|many
CASSQHGEAGASNQPQHF
TGCGCCAGCAGCCAACATGGGGAGGCCGGGGCGAGCAATCAGCCCCAGCATTTT
>TRBD1|TRBJ1-4|TRBV18|.
CASSPQGADEKLFF
TGTGCCAGCTCACCACAGGGGGCAGACGAAAAACTGTTTTTT
>.|TRBJ1-5|TRBV6-5|.
CASSLNRALQHF
TGTGCCAGCAGCTTAAACAGGGCCCTCCAGCATTTT
>TRBD1|TRBJ1-5|TRBV27|.
CASSLSTGRNNQPQHF
TGTGCCAGCAGTTTATCGACAGGGCGTAACAATCAGCCCCAGCATTTT
>TRBD1|TRBJ2-4|TRBV13|medium-sized
CASSLGGQGDKIQYF
TGTGCCAGCAGCTTAGGGGGACAGGGGGACAAAATTCAGTACTTC
>.|TRBJ2-4|TRBV5-8|.
CASSLGQTLAKNIQYF
TGTGCCAGCAGCTTAGGACAGACTCTAGCCAAAAACATTCAGTACTTC
>.|TRBJ2-1|TRBV6-5|.
CASSYATSSYNEQFF
TGTGCCAGCAGTTACGCGACTAGCTCCTACAATGAGCAGTTCTTC
>TRBD2|TRBJ2-1|TRBV19|.
CASSQLAGGSYNEQFF
TGTGCCAGTAGTCAACTAGCGGGAGGTTCCTACAATGAGCAGTTCTTC
>.|TRBJ1-1|TRBV20-1|.
CSAYRSTEAFF
TGCAGTGCCTACAGGTCCACTGAAGCTTTCTTT
>TRBD1|TRBJ1-2|TRBV19|.
CASSSPGQGLGDGYTF
TGTGCCAGTAGTTCCCCGGGACAGGGGCTTGGTGATGGCTACACCTTC
>.|TRBJ2-1|TRBV5-6|.
CASSWLASGKRDNEQFF
TGTGCCAGCAGCTGGCTGGCGTCGGGTAAGAGGGACAATGAGCAGTTCTTC
>.|TRBJ1-3|TRBV7-9|once
CASSSLASGNTIYF
TGTGCCAGCAGCTCCCTAGCCTCTGGAAACACCATATATTTT
>.|TRBJ2-7|TRBV7-9|.
CASSLGYSYEQYF
TGTGCCAGCAGCTTGGGCTATTCCTACGAGCAGTACTTC
>.|TRBJ2-2|TRBV30|.
CAWSVPGRAGTGELFF
TGTGCCTGGAGTGTACCGGGCAGGGCAGGCACCGGGGAGCTGTTTTTT
>TRBD2|TRBJ2-7|TRBV11-3|.
CASKAAGVKTYEQYF
TGTGCCAGCAAGGCAGCGGGGGTAAAGACCTACGAGCAGTACTTC
>.|TRBJ1-2|TRBV5-5|few
CASREKGAPYGYTF
TGTGCCAGCAGGGAGAAGGGAGCGCCCTATGGCTACACCTTC
>TRBD1|TRBJ1-1|TRBV7-6|.
CASSLLPGQGMNTEAFF
TGTGCCAGCAGCTTACTCCCGGGACAGGGGATGAACACTGAAGCTTTCTTT
>.|TRBJ1-4|TRBV4-3|.
CASSQDQGPNEKLFF
TGCGCCAGCAGCCAAGATCAGGGTCCGAATGAAAAACTGTTTTTT
>TRBD2|TRBJ2-5|TRBV27|.
CASSQLAGGETQYF
TGTGCCAGCAGTCAACTAGCGGGAGGAGAGACCCAGTACTTC
>TRBD2|TRBJ2-1|TRBV30|.
CAWSVLTSGGAGEQFF
TGTGCCTGGAGTGTCTTAACTAGCGGGGGGGCAGGGGAGCAGTTCTTC
>TRBD2|TRBJ2-1|TRBV27|once
CASRPAGIAGFNEQFF
TGTGCCAGCAGACCTGCCGGGATAGCGGGGTTCAATGAGCAGTTCTTC
>TRBD1|TRBJ1-1|TRBV6-5|.
CASRDRAATEAFF
TGTGCCAGCAGGGACAGGGCGGCCACTGAAGCTTTCTTT
>.|TRBJ1-1|TRBV19|.
CASSTGGRTEAFF
TGTGCCAGCAGCACGGGGGGGCGTACTGAAGCTTTCTTT